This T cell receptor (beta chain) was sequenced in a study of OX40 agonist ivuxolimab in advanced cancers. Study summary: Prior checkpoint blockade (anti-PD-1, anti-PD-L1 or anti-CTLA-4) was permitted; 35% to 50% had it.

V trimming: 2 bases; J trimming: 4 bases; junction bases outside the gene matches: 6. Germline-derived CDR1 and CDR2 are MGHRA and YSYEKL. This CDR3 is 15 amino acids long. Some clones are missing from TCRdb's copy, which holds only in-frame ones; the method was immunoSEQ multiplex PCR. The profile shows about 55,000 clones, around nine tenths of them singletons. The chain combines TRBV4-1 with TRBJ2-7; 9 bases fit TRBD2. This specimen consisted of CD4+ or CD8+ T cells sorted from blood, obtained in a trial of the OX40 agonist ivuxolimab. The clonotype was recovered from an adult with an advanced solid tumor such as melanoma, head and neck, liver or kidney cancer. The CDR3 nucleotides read TGCGCCAGCAGCCAAATGTCTAGCGGGATTTACGAGCAGTACTTC. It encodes CASSQMSSGIYEQYF.